This TCR beta chain was captured by sequencing in a study of T-cell memory formation after mild COVID-19. As for the study in general: The TCR clusters were mostly specific to one donor. Study conclusions and caveats: Those CD4+ clones that contracted were mainly in CM and EM (CD8+ ones in EMRA). CD4/CD8 balance held among clones contracting day 15 to 85, and later expanders leaned CD4+.

MiXCR, run by TCRdb on the 5' RACE reads, gives a single entry per CDR3 protein. The data contain roughly 160,000 distinct CDR3 sequences, approximately 12% of them seen just once; the ten biggest clones take up approximately 3.6%. Of note for this clonotype: What it recognizes is unknown.

The sample was PBMCs or a T cell subset sorted from them (not recorded which). This clonotype was obtained from a young man who had mild COVID-19 (a few samples of this study predate the infection). Cell type and time point are not known.

Here the CDR3 reads CASSWDRGLSKSSGANVLTF. DNA for the CDR3: TGCGCCAGCAGCTGGGACAGGGGGCTTTCGAAATCCTCTGGGGCCAACGTCCTGACTTTC. The chain joins TRBV5-1 to TRBJ2-6, with 12 bases that match TRBD1. The CDR3 consists of 20 residues. J was trimmed by 0 bases and V by 3 bases; bases with no gene match: 10. Germline V CDR1 and CDR2: SGHRS, YFSETQ.